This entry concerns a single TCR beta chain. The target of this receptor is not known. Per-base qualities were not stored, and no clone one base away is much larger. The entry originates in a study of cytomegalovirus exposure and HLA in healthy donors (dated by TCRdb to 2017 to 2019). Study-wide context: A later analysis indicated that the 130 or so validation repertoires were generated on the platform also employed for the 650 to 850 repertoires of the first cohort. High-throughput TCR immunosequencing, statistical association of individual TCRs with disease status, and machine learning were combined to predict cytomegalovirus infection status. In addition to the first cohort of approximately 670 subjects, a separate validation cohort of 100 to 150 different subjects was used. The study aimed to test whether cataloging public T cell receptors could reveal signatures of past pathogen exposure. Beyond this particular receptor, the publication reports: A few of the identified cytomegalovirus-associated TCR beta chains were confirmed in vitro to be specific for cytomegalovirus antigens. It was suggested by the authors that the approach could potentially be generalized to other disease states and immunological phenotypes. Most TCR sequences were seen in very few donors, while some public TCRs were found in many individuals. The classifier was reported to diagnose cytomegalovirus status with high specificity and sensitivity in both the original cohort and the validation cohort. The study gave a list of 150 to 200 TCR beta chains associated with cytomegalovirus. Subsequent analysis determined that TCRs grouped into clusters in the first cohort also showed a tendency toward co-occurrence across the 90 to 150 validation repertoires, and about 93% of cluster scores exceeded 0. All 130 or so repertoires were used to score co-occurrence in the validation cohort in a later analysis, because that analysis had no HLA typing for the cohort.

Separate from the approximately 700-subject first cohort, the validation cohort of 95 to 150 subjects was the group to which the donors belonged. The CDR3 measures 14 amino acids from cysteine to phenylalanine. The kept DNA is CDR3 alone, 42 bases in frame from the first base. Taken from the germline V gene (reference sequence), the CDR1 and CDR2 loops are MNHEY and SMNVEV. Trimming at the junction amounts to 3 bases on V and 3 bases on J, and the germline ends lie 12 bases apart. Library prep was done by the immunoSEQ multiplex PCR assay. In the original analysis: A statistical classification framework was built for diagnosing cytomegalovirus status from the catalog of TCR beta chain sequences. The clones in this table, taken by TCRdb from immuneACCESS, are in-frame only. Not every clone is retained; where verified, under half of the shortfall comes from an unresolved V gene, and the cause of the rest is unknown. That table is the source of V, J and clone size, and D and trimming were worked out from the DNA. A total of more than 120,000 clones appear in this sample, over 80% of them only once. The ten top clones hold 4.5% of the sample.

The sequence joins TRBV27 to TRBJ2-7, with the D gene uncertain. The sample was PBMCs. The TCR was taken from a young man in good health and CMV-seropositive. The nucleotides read TGTGCCAGCAGTTTCGGCGGAACCCACTACGAGCAGTACTTC. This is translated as CASSFGGTHYEQYF.